The T cell receptor beta chain under discussion was sequenced for a study of blood T cells in healthy people across ages. Germline loops: CDR1 KGHDR, CDR2 SFDVKD. Trimming pared 4 bases from V and 4 bases from J, leaving 15 bases between. There are 15 residues in the CDR3. Using a J-beta primer mix together with a sample-barcoded 5' primer, a second PCR was run for roughly 7 to 12 cycles. TCRdb recomputed calls from the 5' RACE reads with MiXCR, one row per CDR3 protein. Of around 600,000 distinct CDR3 sequences in the sample, about 45% were seen once. The chain couples TRBV24-1 to TRBJ2-5; either TRBD1 or TRBD2 may fit D (5 bases each). Sequenced: blood. The clonotype originates from a man older than 75 in good health. CDR3 amino acids: CATSDPFRDPETQYF. In DNA form, the CDR3 reads TGTGCCACCAGTGACCCTTTCCGGGACCCAGAGACCCAGTACTTC.